This T cell receptor (beta chain) was recorded in a study of identical twins. This clonotype was recorded many times. This CDR3 has 14 amino acids. Germline V gives CDR1 ENHRY, CDR2 SYGVKD. V was cut by 2 bases and J by 3 bases, with 10 bases left in between. TCRdb passed the 5' RACE reads through MiXCR, listing each CDR3 protein once. The repertoire includes approximately 190,000 distinct CDR3 sequences, around a sixth of them detected once, and less than 45% sits in the top ten. The same data also contributed to another study, on T cells expressing NK-cell markers.

The sequenced sample was CD8+ T cells sorted from blood. The rearrangement uses TRBV10-3 and TRBJ1-2; no clear D. This clonotype originated in a woman younger than 30 in good health. The CDR3 DNA is TGTGCCATCAGTGAGAGTCCCGACCACTATGGCTACACCTTC. It yields the protein CAISESPDHYGYTF.